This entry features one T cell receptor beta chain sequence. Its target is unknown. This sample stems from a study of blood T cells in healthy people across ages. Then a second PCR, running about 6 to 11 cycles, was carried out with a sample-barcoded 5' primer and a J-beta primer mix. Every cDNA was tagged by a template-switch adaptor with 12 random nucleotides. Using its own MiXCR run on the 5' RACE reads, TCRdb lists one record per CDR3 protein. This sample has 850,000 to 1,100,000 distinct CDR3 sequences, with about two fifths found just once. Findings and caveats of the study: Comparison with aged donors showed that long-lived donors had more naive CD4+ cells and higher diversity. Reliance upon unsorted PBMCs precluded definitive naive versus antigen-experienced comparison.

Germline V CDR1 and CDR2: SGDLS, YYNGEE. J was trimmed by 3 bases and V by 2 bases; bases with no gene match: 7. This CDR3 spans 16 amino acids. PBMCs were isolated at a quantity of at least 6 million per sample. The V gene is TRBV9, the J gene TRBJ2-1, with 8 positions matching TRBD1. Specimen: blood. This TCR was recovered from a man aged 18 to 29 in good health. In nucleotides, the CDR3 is TGTGCCAGCAGCGTCACCGGGACAGGTGTCTACAATGAGCAGTTCTTC. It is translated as CASSVTGTGVYNEQFF. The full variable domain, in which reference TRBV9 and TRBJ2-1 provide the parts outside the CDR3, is DSGVTQTPKHLITATGQRVTLRCSPRSGDLSVYWYQQSLDQGLQFLIQYYNGEERAKGNILERFSAQQFPDLHSELNLSSLELGDSALYFCASSVTGTGVYNEQFFGPGTRLTVL.